This TCR beta chain stems from a study of blood T cell repertoires in COVID-19. Study details: COVID-19 samples collected from the United States, Italy and Spain covered acute and convalescent phases. The cDNA or gDNA used as material had been derived from T cells, B-cell-depleted T cells, or PBMCs.

Profiling relied on immunoSEQ multiplex PCR, and the TCRdb table lists in-frame clones only, not all of them. The data contain around 160,000 clones, roughly 78% of them singletons. The sequence came from a human donor with acute or convalescent COVID-19. The donor label of this sample is uncertain. The sample consisted of peripheral blood.

The CDR3 DNA sequence: TGTGCCAGCTCACCACGCCTGGACAGGGACTACGAGCAGTACTTC. The encoded protein is CASSPRLDRDYEQYF. The chain is built from TRBV18 and TRBJ2-7, with 8 bases lining up with TRBD1. This CDR3 spans 15 amino acids. J lost 3 bases, V lost 1 base, and 5 bases had no gene match. CDR1 KGHSH and CDR2 LQKENI come from the germline V gene.